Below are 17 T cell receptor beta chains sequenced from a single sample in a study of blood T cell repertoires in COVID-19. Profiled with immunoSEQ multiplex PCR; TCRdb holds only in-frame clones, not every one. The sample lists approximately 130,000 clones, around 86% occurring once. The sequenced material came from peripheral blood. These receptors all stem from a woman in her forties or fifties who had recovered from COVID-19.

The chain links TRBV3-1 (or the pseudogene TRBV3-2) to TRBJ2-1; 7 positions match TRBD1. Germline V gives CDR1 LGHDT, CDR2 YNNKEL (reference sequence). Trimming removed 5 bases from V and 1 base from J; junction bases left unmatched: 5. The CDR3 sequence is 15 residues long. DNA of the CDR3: TGTGCCAGCAGCGAAACGACAGGGTCCTACAATGAGCAGTTCTTC. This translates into CASSETTGSYNEQFF.

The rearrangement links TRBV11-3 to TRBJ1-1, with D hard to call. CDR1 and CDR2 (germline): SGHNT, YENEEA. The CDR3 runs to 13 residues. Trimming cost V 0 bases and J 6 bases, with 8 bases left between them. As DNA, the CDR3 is TGTGCCAGCAGCTTAGATCGAACAGCTGAAGCTTTCTTT. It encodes CASSLDRTAEAFF.

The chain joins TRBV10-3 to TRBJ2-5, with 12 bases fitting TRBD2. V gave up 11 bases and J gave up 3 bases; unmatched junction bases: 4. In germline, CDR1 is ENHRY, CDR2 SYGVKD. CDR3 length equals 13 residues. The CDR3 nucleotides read TGTGCCTCCCGGACTAGCGGGAAAGAGACCCAGTACTTC. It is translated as CASRTSGKETQYF.

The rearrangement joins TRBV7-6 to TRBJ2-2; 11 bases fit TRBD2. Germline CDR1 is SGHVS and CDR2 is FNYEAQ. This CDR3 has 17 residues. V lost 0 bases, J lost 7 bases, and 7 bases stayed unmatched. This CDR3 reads CASSLAASGGQGGELFF. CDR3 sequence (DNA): TGTGCCAGCAGCTTAGCGGCTAGCGGGGGGCAAGGCGGGGAGCTGTTTTTT. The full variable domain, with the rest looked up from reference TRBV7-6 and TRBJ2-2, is GAGVSQSPRYKVTKRGQDVALRCDPISGHVSLYWYRQALGQGPEFLTYFNYEAQQDKSGLPNDRFSAERPEGSISTLTIQRTEQRDSAMYRCASSLAASGGQGGELFFGEGSRLTVL.

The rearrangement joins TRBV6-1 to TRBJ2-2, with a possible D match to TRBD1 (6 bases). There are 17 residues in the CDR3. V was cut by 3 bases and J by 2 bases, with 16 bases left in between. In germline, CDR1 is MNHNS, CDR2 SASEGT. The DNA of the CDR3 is TGTGCCAGCAGTGACGGACAGATACTTATCAACACCGGGGAGCTGTTTTTT. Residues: CASSDGQILINTGELFF.

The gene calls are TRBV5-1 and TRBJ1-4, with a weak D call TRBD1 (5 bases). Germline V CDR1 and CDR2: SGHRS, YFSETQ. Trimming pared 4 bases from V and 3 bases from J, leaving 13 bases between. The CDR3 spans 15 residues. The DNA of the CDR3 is TGCGCCAGCAGCCCGGGTGTAGGGGCTAATGAAAAACTGTTTTTT. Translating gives CASSPGVGANEKLFF.

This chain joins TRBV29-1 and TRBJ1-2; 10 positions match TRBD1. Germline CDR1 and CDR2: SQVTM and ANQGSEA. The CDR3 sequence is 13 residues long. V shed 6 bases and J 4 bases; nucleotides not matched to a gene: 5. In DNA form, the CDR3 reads TGCAGCGTCGGGACAGGGGCCACCTATGGCTACACCTTC. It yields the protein CSVGTGATYGYTF. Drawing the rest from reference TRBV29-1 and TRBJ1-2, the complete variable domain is SAVISQKPSRDICQRGTSLTIQCQVDSQVTMMFWYRQQPGQSLTLIATANQGSEATYESGFVIDKFPISRPNLTFSTLTVSNMSPEDSSIYLCSVGTGATYGYTFGSGTRLTVV.

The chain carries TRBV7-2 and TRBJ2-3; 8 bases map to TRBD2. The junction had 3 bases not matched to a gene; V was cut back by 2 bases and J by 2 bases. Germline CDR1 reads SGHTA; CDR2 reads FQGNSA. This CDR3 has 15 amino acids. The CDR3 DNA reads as TGTGCCAGCAGCTTAACGGGGGGGCCCACAGATACGCAGTATTTT. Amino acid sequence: CASSLTGGPTDTQYF.

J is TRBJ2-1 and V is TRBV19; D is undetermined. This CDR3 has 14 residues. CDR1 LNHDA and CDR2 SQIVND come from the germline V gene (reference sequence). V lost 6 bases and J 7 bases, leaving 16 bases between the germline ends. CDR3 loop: CASSLRELLNEQFF. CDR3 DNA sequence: TGTGCCAGTAGCCTTAGAGAGTTATTGAATGAGCAGTTCTTC.

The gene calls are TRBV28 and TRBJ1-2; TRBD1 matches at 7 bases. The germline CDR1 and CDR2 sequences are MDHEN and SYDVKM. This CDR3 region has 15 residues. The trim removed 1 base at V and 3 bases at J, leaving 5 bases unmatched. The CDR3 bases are TGTGCCAGCAGTTTATCAAGGGGGCTCGACTATGGCTACACCTTC. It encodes CASSLSRGLDYGYTF.

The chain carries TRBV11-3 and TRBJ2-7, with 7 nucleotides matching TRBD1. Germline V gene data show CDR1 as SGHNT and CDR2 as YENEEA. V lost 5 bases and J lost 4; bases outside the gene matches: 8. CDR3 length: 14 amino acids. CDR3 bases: TGTGCCAGCAGCGCCGGGACAGTTCGTTACGAGCAGTACTTC. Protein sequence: CASSAGTVRYEQYF.

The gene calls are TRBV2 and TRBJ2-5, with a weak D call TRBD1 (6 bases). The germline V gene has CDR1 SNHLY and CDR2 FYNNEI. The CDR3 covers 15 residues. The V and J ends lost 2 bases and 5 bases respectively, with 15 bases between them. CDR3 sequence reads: CASSELVSGVETQYF. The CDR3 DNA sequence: TGTGCCAGCAGTGAATTGGTGTCAGGGGTCGAGACCCAGTACTTC. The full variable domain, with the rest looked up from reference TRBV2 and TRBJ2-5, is EPEVTQTPSHQVTQMGQEVILRCVPISNHLYFYWYRQILGQKVEFLVSFYNNEISEKSEIFDDQFSVERPDGSNFTLKIRSTKLEDSAMYFCASSELVSGVETQYFGPGTRLLVL.

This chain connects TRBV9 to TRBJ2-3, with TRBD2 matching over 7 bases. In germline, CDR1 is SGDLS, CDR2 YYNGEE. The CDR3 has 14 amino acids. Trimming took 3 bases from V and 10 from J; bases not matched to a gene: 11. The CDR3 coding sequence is TGTGCCAGCAGCGCGCAAACTAGCGCGGGTGCGCAGTATTTT. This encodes CASSAQTSAGAQYF.

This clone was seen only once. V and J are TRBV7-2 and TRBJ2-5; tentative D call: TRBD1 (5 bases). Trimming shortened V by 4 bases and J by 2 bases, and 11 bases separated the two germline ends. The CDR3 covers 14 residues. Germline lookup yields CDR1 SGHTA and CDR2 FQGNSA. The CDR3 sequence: CASSSSRVQETQYF. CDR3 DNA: TGTGCCAGCAGCTCTTCCAGGGTTCAAGAGACCCAGTACTTC.

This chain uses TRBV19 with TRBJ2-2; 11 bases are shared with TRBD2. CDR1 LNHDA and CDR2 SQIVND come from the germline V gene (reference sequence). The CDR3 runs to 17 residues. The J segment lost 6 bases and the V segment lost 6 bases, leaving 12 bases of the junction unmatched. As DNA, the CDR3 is TGTGCCAGTAGCAAACTCGCTAGCGGGGGGTTGTCCGGGGAGCTGTTTTTT. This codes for CASSKLASGGLSGELFF.

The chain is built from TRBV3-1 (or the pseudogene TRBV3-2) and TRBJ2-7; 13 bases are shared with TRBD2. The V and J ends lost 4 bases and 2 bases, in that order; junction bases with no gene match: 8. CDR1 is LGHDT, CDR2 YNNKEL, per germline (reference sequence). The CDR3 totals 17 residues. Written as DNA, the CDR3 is TGTGCCAGCAGCCGCAGACCCACTAGCGGGGGGGCCTACGAGCAGTACTTC. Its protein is CASSRRPTSGGAYEQYF.

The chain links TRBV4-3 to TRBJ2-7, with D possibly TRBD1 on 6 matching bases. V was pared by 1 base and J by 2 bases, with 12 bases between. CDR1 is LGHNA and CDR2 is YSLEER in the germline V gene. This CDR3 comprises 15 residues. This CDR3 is CASSQGGTGTYEQYF. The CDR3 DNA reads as TGCGCCAGCAGCCAAGGGGGTACAGGGACCTACGAGCAGTACTTC.